The 17 T cell receptor beta chains given below trace back to one sample, sequenced in a study of molecular identifiers for immune sequencing clone quantification. Each CDR3 protein gets one entry after TCRdb re-called the PCR reads with MiXCR. This repertoire shows some 100,000 distinct CDR3 sequences, under 40% found once; its top ten account for around 3.9%. The material sequenced was naive CD8+ T cells from blood, with Jurkat cell RNA spiked in. Subset defined: FACS-sorted CD8+CD4-CCR7+CD45RA+ naive T cells. The receptor source for this set is a human donor in good health. Some libraries in this study had Jurkat cell RNA spiked in.

The genes are TRBV7-9 and TRBJ2-5; perhaps TRBD1 as D (5 bases). CDR1 SEHNR and CDR2 FQNEAQ come from the germline V gene (reference sequence). This CDR3 has 14 residues. V shed 4 bases and J shed 0 bases, with 9 bases lying between them. The CDR3 is CASSYPDNQETQYF. CDR3 DNA sequence: TGTGCCAGCAGCTACCCGGACAACCAAGAGACCCAGTACTTC. The full variable domain, completed using reference TRBV7-9 and TRBJ2-5, is DTGVSQNPRHKITKRGQNVTFRCDPISEHNRLYWYRQTLGQGPEFLTYFQNEAQLEKSRLLSDRFSAERPKGSFSTLEIQRTEQGDSAMYLCASSYPDNQETQYFGPGTRLLVL.

Regarding this clonotype: A read error is possible here, since a much larger clone lies one base away. This chain connects TRBV27 to TRBJ2-7, with 10 bases aligning to TRBD1. J was trimmed by 2 bases and V by 5 bases; bases with no gene match: 3. Germline loops: CDR1 MNHEY, CDR2 SMNVEV (reference sequence). The CDR3 has 14 amino acids. The CDR3 coding sequence is TGTGCCAGCAGTAACGGACAGGGGGCCTACGAGCAGTACTTC. This encodes CASSNGQGAYEQYF.

This clonotype was seen repeatedly, ten times or more. This chain connects TRBV12-3 or TRBV12-4 to TRBJ2-2; no reliable D call. V was shortened by 3 bases and J by 4 bases, with 9 bases between the two germline ends. This CDR3 has 14 amino acids. CDR3 in amino acids: CASSFGGITGELFF. CDR3 sequence (DNA): TGTGCCAGCAGTTTTGGCGGAATCACCGGGGAGCTGTTTTTT.

Concerning this clonotype itself: One base away lies a much larger clone, so this may be a sequencing read error. V usage is TRBV12-3 or TRBV12-4 and J usage is TRBJ1-5, with TRBD1 identical over 8 bases. The CDR3 loop spans 15 amino acids. The CDR3 nucleotides are TGTGCCAGCAGTTTCACGGGACAGGATAATCAGACCCAGCATTTT. This translates into CASSFTGQDNQTQHF.

This clonotype occurred a few times. This rearrangement joins TRBV6-5 to TRBJ2-2, with unresolved D. The CDR3 sequence is 13 residues long. Germline loops: CDR1 MNHEY, CDR2 SVGAGI. Between the trimmed V and J ends, which lost 2 bases and 6 bases, there was a span of 7 bases. CDR3 amino acids: CASSYQVPGELFF. The DNA of the CDR3 is TGTGCCAGCAGTTACCAGGTCCCCGGGGAGCTGTTTTTT.

This clonotype was found many times. The CDR3 region has the DNA TGTGCCACAAGGCCCGACGTGGGGGGCTTTAGGCAGCCCCAGCATTTT. Amino acids: CATRPDVGGFRQPQHF. V and J are TRBV19 and TRBJ1-5; possibly TRBD1 for D (6 bases). Between the trimmed V and J ends, which lost 10 bases and 7 bases, there was a span of 26 bases. The CDR3 spans 16 residues. CDR1 is LNHDA and CDR2 is SQIVND in the germline V gene (reference sequence). Looking up the rest from reference TRBV19 and TRBJ1-5 gives the full variable domain: DGGITQSPKYLFRKEGQNVTLSCEQNLNHDAMYWYRQDPGQGLRLIYYSQIVNDFQKGDIAEGYSVSREKKESFPLTVTSAQKNPTAFYLCATRPDVGGFRQPQHFGDGTRLSIL.

This clonotype was counted a few times. CDR3 sequence reads: CASSPPLPGQGGNNEQFF. The CDR3, as DNA: TGTGCCAGCTCACCACCGCTCCCGGGACAGGGGGGAAACAATGAGCAGTTCTTC. This chain joins TRBV18 and TRBJ2-1; 11 bases map to TRBD1. V dropped 0 bases and J dropped 5; count of bases not matched to a gene: 9. The CDR3 is 18 residues long. Germline CDR1 and CDR2: KGHSH and LQKENI.

The chain employs TRBV28 and TRBJ2-3; D gene ambiguous. V was cut by 4 bases and J by 9 bases, with 14 bases left in between. This CDR3 contains 13 residues. Germline CDR1 and CDR2: MDHEN and SYDVKM. Written as DNA, the CDR3 is TGTGCCAGCAGTTCCGTCCAGGCGGCGACGCAGTATTTT. Protein: CASSSVQAATQYF.

The sample holds many counts of this clonotype. The chain recombines TRBV6-1 with TRBJ2-3; no clear D. CDR3 size: 15 residues. Looked up from germline, CDR1 is MNHNS and CDR2 is SASEGT. Trimming removed 2 bases at V and 1 base at J, with 10 bases between. CDR3 protein: CASSEFVGGTDTQYF. DNA of the CDR3: TGTGCCAGCAGTGAATTCGTGGGCGGCACAGATACGCAGTATTTT.

This clonotype was picked up a small number of times. The rearrangement joins TRBV3-1 to TRBJ2-3, with TRBD1 matching over 11 bases. Germline V gene lookup returns CDR1 LGHDT and CDR2 YNNKEL (reference sequence). There are 15 residues in the CDR3. J lost 2 bases, V lost 4 bases, and 2 bases had no gene match. The CDR3 coding sequence is TGTGCCAGCAGCCGGACAGGGGGCGTCACAGATACGCAGTATTTT. It yields the protein CASSRTGGVTDTQYF.

About this clonotype itself: A much larger clone lies a single base off, so this may be a read error. J is TRBJ2-7 and V is TRBV7-6; the D gene is possibly TRBD1 (6 bases). V lost 8 bases to trimming and J lost 9 bases, with 17 bases between them. Germline CDR1 SGHVS, CDR2 FNYEAQ. The CDR3 covers 12 residues. The CDR3 DNA follows: TGTGCCAGCGGTCCTAACCAGGGGCTGCAGTACTTC. Residues: CASGPNQGLQYF.

In its sample, this clonotype was seen a few times. The chain links TRBV4-3 to TRBJ2-3; D call uncertain. V dropped 0 bases and J dropped 4 bases, with 8 bases sitting between them. The CDR3 length is 14 residues. Germline V CDR1 and CDR2: LGHNA, YSLEER. CDR3 bases: TGCGCCAGCAGCCAAGATCTAAGCCCAGATACGCAGTATTTT. This gives the protein CASSQDLSPDTQYF.

The chain joins TRBV6-1 to TRBJ2-7; possibly TRBD2 for D (5 bases). The CDR3 runs 12 residues. Germline values: CDR1 MNHNS, CDR2 SASEGT. Trimming removed 7 bases from V and 3 bases from J, with 10 bases in between. The CDR3 region has the DNA TGTGCCAGCACGGAGGATTTCTACGAGCAGTACTTC. Protein sequence: CASTEDFYEQYF.

This clonotype was counted a single time. V usage is TRBV5-1 and J usage is TRBJ1-6, with D perhaps matching TRBD1 (5 bases). The V gene's germline CDR1 is SGHRS and CDR2 YFSETQ. V was pared by 4 bases and J by 3 bases, with 23 bases between. The CDR3 has 19 amino acids. The CDR3 region has the DNA TGCGCCAGCAGCGGAGGGGAAGGAAGCCCGTTCCTCTATAATTCACCCCTCCACTTT. Residues: CASSGGEGSPFLYNSPLHF.

The chain links TRBV5-4 to TRBJ2-7; D tentatively fits TRBD1 or TRBD2 (5 bases each). CDR3 length equals 16 residues. V was trimmed by 0 bases and J by 0 bases, leaving 13 bases between them. Germline-derived CDR1 and CDR2 are SGHNT and YYREEE (reference sequence). The CDR3 loop is CASSLGPGLSSYEQYF. The CDR3 bases are TGTGCCAGCAGCTTGGGGCCGGGGCTGAGCTCCTACGAGCAGTACTTC. The full variable domain, its missing parts supplied by reference TRBV5-4 and TRBJ2-7, is ETGVTQSPTHLIKTRGQQVTLRCSSQSGHNTVSWYQQALGQGPQFIFQYYREEENGRGNFPPRFSGLQFPNYSSELNVNALELDDSALYLCASSLGPGLSSYEQYFGPGTRLTVT.

About this clonotype: A much larger clone is a single base away; this may be a read error. The gene calls are TRBV6-5 and TRBJ1-5; no reliable D call. Germline CDR1 and CDR2: MNHEY and SVGAGI. V lost 1 base, J lost 1 base, and 23 bases lay in between. The CDR3 covers 20 residues. The CDR3 sequence: CASSYYTGERVSKSNQPQHF. CDR3 nucleotide sequence: TGTGCCAGCAGTTACTATACCGGGGAAAGGGTATCCAAAAGCAATCAGCCCCAGCATTTT.

The gene calls are TRBV7-9 and TRBJ2-1; a weak D match, TRBD2 (5 bases). In germline, CDR1 is SEHNR, CDR2 FQNEAQ (reference sequence). V shed 4 bases and J shed 6 bases, with 10 bases lying between them. This CDR3 spans 13 amino acids. CDR3 protein: CASSSTSFNEQFF. The CDR3 DNA sequence: TGTGCCAGCAGCTCCACTAGTTTCAATGAGCAGTTCTTC.